One sample yielded the 12 T cell receptor beta chains listed below, sequenced in a study of CD8 T cells in ankylosing spondylitis. Each CDR3 protein gets one entry after TCRdb re-called the 5' RACE reads with MiXCR. The sample lists 35,000 to 40,000 distinct CDR3 sequences, 16% occurring once. The sequencing input was blood. These receptors all stem from a male donor with ankylosing spondylitis or in good health (not recorded which).

This clonotype was seen only a few times. V and J are TRBV12-3 or TRBV12-4 and TRBJ2-2; a weak D match, TRBD1 (5 bases). Trimming pared 4 bases from V and 4 bases from J, leaving 10 bases between. The CDR3 spans 14 residues. Here the CDR3 DNA reads TGTGCCAGCAGTTCCCAGGGATTCACCGGGGAGCTGTTTTTT. Encoded protein: CASSSQGFTGELFF.

The chain combines TRBV5-1 with TRBJ1-1; no clear D. Per germline, CDR1 SGHRS and CDR2 YFSETQ. The CDR3 is made up of 13 amino acids. V lost 1 base and J 1 base, leaving 5 bases between the germline ends. CDR3 residues: CASSLRQNTEAFF. CDR3 nucleotides: TGCGCCAGCAGCTTGCGACAGAACACTGAAGCTTTCTTT.

This rearrangement joins TRBV29-1 to TRBJ2-2; D call uncertain. The CDR3 extends over 12 amino acids. CDR1 is SQVTM, CDR2 ANQGSEA, per germline. Deletions cut 3 bases from V and 4 bases from J, with 6 bases between. The CDR3 is CSVDRPTGELFF. DNA of the CDR3: TGCAGCGTTGATCGACCCACCGGGGAGCTGTTTTTT.

The sample holds a few counts of this clonotype. The chain recombines TRBV20-1 with TRBJ2-1; the D is unclear. V lost 4 bases and J lost 8, with 18 bases in between. The CDR3 is made up of 14 amino acids. Germline V gene sequence: CDR1 DFQATT, CDR2 SNEGSKA (reference sequence). For the CDR3, the DNA is TGCAGTGCTATTGACACTTACGGTTGGTATGAGCAGTTCTTC. This sequence encodes CSAIDTYGWYEQFF.

The chain joins TRBV28 to TRBJ2-7; D unresolved. CDR3 length: 11 amino acids. Germline loops: CDR1 MDHEN, CDR2 SYDVKM. V was trimmed by 8 bases and J by 3 bases, leaving 8 bases between them. CDR3 nucleotides: TGTGCCAGCTCTTCTTTCTACGAGCAGTACTTC. Encoded protein: CASSSFYEQYF.

CDR3 protein: CASSDPGTRVNEQFF. The CDR3 DNA reads TGTGCCAGCAGTGATCCCGGGACTAGGGTCAATGAGCAGTTCTTC. The rearrangement links TRBV6-1 to TRBJ2-1, with 8 bases that match TRBD2. Germline trimming cut 3 bases from V and 6 bases from J; bases unmatched to any gene: 7. There are 15 residues in the CDR3. CDR1 is MNHNS and CDR2 is SASEGT in the germline V gene.

There are a few counts of this clonotype. The chain employs TRBV5-6 and TRBJ2-7; D is unclear. V lost 7 bases, J lost 3 bases, and 14 bases lay in between. Germline lookup yields CDR1 SGHDT and CDR2 YYEEEE. The CDR3 runs 13 residues. The CDR3 DNA reads TGTGCCAGCGGACCCGGGCCCTTCTACGAGCAGTACTTC. As protein: CASGPGPFYEQYF.

The genes are TRBV29-1 and TRBJ2-1; D tentatively fits TRBD1 or TRBD2 (5 bases each). The germline CDR1 and CDR2 sequences are SQVTM and ANQGSEA. The CDR3 runs 12 residues. Trimming removed 4 bases at V and 12 bases at J, with 16 bases between. The CDR3 here is CSVGSARGVQFF. The CDR3 nucleotides are TGCAGCGTTGGGTCTGCTCGGGGCGTGCAGTTCTTC.

This sequence joins TRBV29-1 and TRBJ2-3; possibly TRBD1 or TRBD2 for D (5 bases each). The V end lost 4 bases, the J end lost 0 bases, and 11 bases lay between the germline ends. The germline gives CDR1 SQVTM, CDR2 ANQGSEA. The CDR3 is made up of 14 amino acids. The CDR3 protein is CSVGAWGSTDTQYF. The CDR3 coding sequence is TGCAGCGTTGGAGCTTGGGGGAGCACAGATACGCAGTATTTT.

This clonotype was counted only a few times. The J gene is TRBJ1-5, the V gene TRBV4-1; 7 bases fit TRBD1. The trim removed 3 bases at V and 6 bases at J, leaving 5 bases unmatched. The CDR3 covers 14 residues. Germline CDR1 reads MGHRA; CDR2 reads YSYEKL. CDR3: CASSHGRGSQPQHF. The CDR3, as DNA: TGCGCCAGCAGCCATGGCAGGGGGAGTCAGCCCCAGCATTTT.

This clonotype came up a few times. The J gene is TRBJ2-2, the V gene TRBV7-3; 8 bases fit TRBD2. Germline CDR1 SGHTA, CDR2 FQGTGA. V shed 2 bases, J shed 4 bases, and the junction held 6 bases outside the gene matches. This CDR3 has 16 amino acids. The CDR3 coding sequence is TGTGCCAGCAGCTTAGGCCTAGCGGGCGGCACCGGGGAGCTGTTTTTT. Translated, it gives CASSLGLAGGTGELFF.

V gene TRBV20-1 combines with J gene TRBJ2-5, with 11 bases matching TRBD2. The CDR3 sequence is 14 residues long. V shed 3 bases, J shed 4 bases, and the junction held 4 bases outside the gene matches. Per germline, CDR1 DFQATT and CDR2 SNEGSKA (reference sequence). The CDR3: CSASPSGRIETQYF. CDR3 sequence (DNA): TGCAGTGCTAGTCCTAGCGGGAGGATAGAGACCCAGTACTTC.